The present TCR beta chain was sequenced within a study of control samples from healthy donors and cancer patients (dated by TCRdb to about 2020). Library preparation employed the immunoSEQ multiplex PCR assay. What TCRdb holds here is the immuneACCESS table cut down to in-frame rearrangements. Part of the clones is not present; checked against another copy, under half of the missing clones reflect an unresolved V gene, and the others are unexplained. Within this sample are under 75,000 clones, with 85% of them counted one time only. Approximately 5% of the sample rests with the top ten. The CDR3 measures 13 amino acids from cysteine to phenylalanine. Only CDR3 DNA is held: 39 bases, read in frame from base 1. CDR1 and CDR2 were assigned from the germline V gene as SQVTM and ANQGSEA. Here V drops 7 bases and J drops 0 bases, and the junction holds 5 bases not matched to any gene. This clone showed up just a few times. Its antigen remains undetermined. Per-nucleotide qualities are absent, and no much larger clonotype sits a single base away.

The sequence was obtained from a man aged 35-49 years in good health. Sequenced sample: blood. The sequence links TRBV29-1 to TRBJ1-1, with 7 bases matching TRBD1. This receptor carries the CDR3 CSGRQGMNTEAFF. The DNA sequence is TGCAGCGGCCGACAGGGCATGAACACTGAAGCTTTCTTT.